Ten or more counts support the clone carrying this TCR beta chain. As yet, its antigen is unknown. The data belong to a study of identical twins. Trimming cost V 1 base and J 1 base; bases outside gene matches: 8. Germline V CDR1 and CDR2: SGHVS, FNYEAQ. This CDR3 has 18 amino acids. Findings and caveats of the study: In cord blood, abundant beta clonotypes had fewer insertions; memory showed no trend. Conclusions were based on cross-sectional statistical analysis, without following the same donors.

TCRdb called the 5' RACE reads again in MiXCR, with one record for every CDR3 protein. The table records 200,000 or so distinct CDR3 sequences, around 8% of them present only once. These data also formed part of another study, on yellow fever vaccine responses in identical twins.

The sequenced material came from memory (CD45RO+) T cells sorted from blood. This clonotype was obtained from a woman younger than 30 in good health. The V gene is TRBV7-6, the J gene TRBJ2-3; TRBD2 agrees at 10 bases. The CDR3: CASSLVLTSGTGTDTQYF. The DNA for the CDR3 is TGTGCCAGCAGCTTAGTCCTCACTAGCGGGACCGGCACAGATACGCAGTATTTT.